Below are 25 T cell receptor beta chains sequenced from a single sample in a study of T-cell memory formation after mild COVID-19. TCRdb re-derived calls from the 5' RACE reads in MiXCR, one entry per CDR3 protein. Of a few hundred thousand distinct CDR3 sequences listed, 15% to 20% are singletons. Material: PBMCs or a T cell subset sorted from them (not recorded which). The receptors originated from a man aged 18 to 35 who had mild COVID-19 (a few samples of this study predate the infection). Cell type and time point are not known.

The rearrangement joins TRBV5-1 to TRBJ2-4; 9 nucleotides align to TRBD1. The CDR3 is 14 amino acids. V lost 4 bases to trimming and J lost 7 bases; unmatched junction nucleotides: 6. From germline, CDR1 is SGHRS and CDR2 YFSETQ. For the CDR3, the DNA is TGCGCCAGCAGCGCGGACAGGGGAGGCAACATTCAGTACTTC. It codes for CASSADRGGNIQYF. Variable domain in full (rest from reference TRBV5-1 and TRBJ2-4): KAGVTQTPRYLIKTRGQQVTLSCSPISGHRSVSWYQQTPGQGLQFLFEYFSETQRNKGNFPGRFSGRQFSNSRSEMNVSTLELGDSALYLCASSADRGGNIQYFGAGTRLSVL.

V is TRBV5-1 and J is TRBJ1-1; 9 nucleotides match TRBD1. From germline, CDR1 is SGHRS and CDR2 YFSETQ. This CDR3 comprises 14 residues. The V segment lost 9 bases and the J segment 3 bases; nucleotides outside the gene matches: 9. CDR3 nucleotide sequence: TGCGCCACTCACTTGACAGGGGGGGACACTGAAGCTTTCTTT. The encoded protein is CATHLTGGDTEAFF.

This clonotype was detected many times. The chain recombines TRBV2 with TRBJ2-1; D is ambiguous. With 3 bases removed from V and 9 bases from J, the gap between germline ends came to 9 bases. The CDR3 runs to 12 residues. From germline, CDR1 is SNHLY and CDR2 FYNNEI. This CDR3 reads CASSESGGEQFF. The CDR3 DNA reads TGTGCCAGCAGTGAGTCGGGCGGTGAGCAGTTCTTC.

The chain recombines TRBV20-1 with TRBJ2-7; 14 bases line up with TRBD2. The germline CDR1 and CDR2 sequences are DFQATT and SNEGSKA (reference sequence). Losses at the gene ends were 6 bases for V and 2 bases for J; bases not matched to a gene: 6. The CDR3 spans 15 residues. DNA of the CDR3: TGCAGTGCGGGCGGGACTAGCGGGGGCCCCTACGAGCAGTACTTC. Its translation: CSAGGTSGGPYEQYF.

The rearrangement links TRBV5-6 to TRBJ1-5; the D gene is possibly TRBD1 (6 bases). The CDR3 totals 16 residues. Per the germline V gene, CDR1 is SGHDT and CDR2 is YYEEEE. Deletions cut 4 bases from V and 0 bases from J, with 14 bases between. The CDR3 nucleotides are TGTGCCAGCAGCCTCGCAGGACAGAATAGCAATCAGCCCCAGCATTTT. The encoded protein is CASSLAGQNSNQPQHF.

This clonotype showed up many times. V and J are TRBV5-1 and TRBJ2-3, with D possibly being TRBD2 (5 bases). Trimming took off 0 bases at V and 4 bases at J, with 18 bases between the two ends. Per germline, CDR1 SGHRS and CDR2 YFSETQ. The CDR3 runs to 17 residues. The chain's CDR3 is CASSLGSSGKSADTQYF. The CDR3 DNA follows: TGCGCCAGCAGCTTGGGGTCATCGGGGAAATCTGCAGATACGCAGTATTTT.

The CDR3: CAISVTNRGEQFF. The CDR3 DNA is TGTGCCATCAGTGTGACGAACAGGGGTGAGCAGTTCTTC. The chain employs TRBV10-3 and TRBJ2-1, with 7 bases aligning to TRBD1. Germline CDR1 is ENHRY and CDR2 is SYGVKD. V gave up 4 bases and J gave up 9 bases; unmatched junction bases: 6. This CDR3 has 13 residues.

The J gene is TRBJ1-2, the V gene TRBV29-1; D gene unclear. V was clipped by 4 bases and J by 9 bases, with 12 bases between them. CDR1 is SQVTM and CDR2 is ANQGSEA in the germline V gene. The CDR3 is 11 residues long. The CDR3 protein is CSVAQLGSYTF. In DNA form, the CDR3 reads TGCAGCGTTGCCCAGCTGGGGAGCTACACCTTC.

This sequence joins TRBV29-1 and TRBJ1-2, with 8 bases matching TRBD1. This CDR3 comprises 11 residues. Trimming at V came to 7 bases and at J to 7 bases, leaving 5 bases not matched to a gene. Germline V CDR1 and CDR2: SQVTM, ANQGSEA. The CDR3 sequence: CSAGQGTGYTF. CDR3 nucleotides: TGCAGCGCCGGACAGGGTACTGGCTACACCTTC.

The chain carries TRBV6-5 and TRBJ1-2, with TRBD1 as a possible D gene (6 bases). This CDR3 contains 15 residues. Germline V CDR1 and CDR2: MNHEY, SVGAGI. V gave up 2 bases and J gave up 0 bases, with 10 bases separating them. The CDR3 DNA follows: TGTGCCAGCAGTTACCGACAGGCCTCTAACTATGGCTACACCTTC. The encoded protein is CASSYRQASNYGYTF.

J is TRBJ2-7 and V is TRBV7-9, with 11 bases matching TRBD1. The J segment lost 2 bases and the V segment lost 5 bases, leaving 5 bases of the junction unmatched. CDR1 is SEHNR, CDR2 FQNEAQ, per germline (reference sequence). This CDR3 contains 15 residues. In nucleotides, the CDR3 is TGTGCCAGCAGCAAGGGGACAGGGGGTCCCTACGAGCAGTACGTC. Protein sequence: CASSKGTGGPYEQYV.

The chain links TRBV6-5 to TRBJ1-6, with TRBD1 matching 10 bases. The V gene's germline CDR1 is MNHEY and CDR2 SVGAGI. The junction had 4 bases not matched to a gene; V was cut back by 6 bases and J by 8 bases. The CDR3 length is 14 residues. This CDR3 is CASRWTGGDSPLHF. In DNA, the CDR3 is TGTGCCAGCAGATGGACAGGGGGGGATTCACCCCTCCACTTT.

Only a few counts were recorded for this clonotype. The rearrangement links TRBV11-2 to TRBJ2-2; D is perhaps TRBD1 or TRBD2 (5 bases each). Germline CDR1 is SGHAT and CDR2 is FQNNGV. V dropped 6 bases and J dropped 1 base, with 12 bases sitting between them. This CDR3 has 15 amino acids. CDR3: CASRTGTLNTGELFF. DNA for the CDR3: TGTGCCAGCAGGACCGGGACCCTGAACACCGGGGAGCTGTTTTTT.

The V and J genes are TRBV7-2 and TRBJ2-7; D remains unclear. V was trimmed by 2 bases and J by 4 bases, leaving 15 bases between them. In germline, CDR1 is SGHTA, CDR2 FQGNSA. The CDR3 extends over 15 amino acids. The CDR3 nucleotides read TGTGCCAGCAGCTTAATAACAGTGGGGATTTACGAGCAGTACTTC. It encodes CASSLITVGIYEQYF.

This clonotype was counted between two and nine times. The chain recombines TRBV18 with TRBJ2-1, with TRBD2 identical over 7 bases. The CDR3 totals 13 residues. Germline CDR1 reads KGHSH; CDR2 reads LQKENI. The J segment lost 8 bases and the V segment lost 3 bases, leaving 4 bases of the junction unmatched. Here the CDR3 reads CASSPLAGDEQFF. DNA of the CDR3: TGTGCCAGCTCACCTTTGGCGGGGGATGAGCAGTTCTTC.

The table lists this clonotype with many counts. The V call is TRBV12-3 or TRBV12-4, the J call TRBJ2-5; the D is unclear. The CDR3 is 12 amino acids. Trimming stripped 6 bases from V and 5 bases from J, with 10 bases between. CDR3 in DNA: TGTGCCAGCAGCTTATCTGGCGAGACCCAGTACTTC. Its translation: CASSLSGETQYF.

This clonotype was found many times. The V and J genes are TRBV7-2 and TRBJ2-2; 9 nucleotides match TRBD2. Losses at the gene ends were 5 bases for V and 4 bases for J; bases not matched to a gene: 5. Germline-derived CDR1 and CDR2 are SGHTA and FQGNSA. This CDR3 has 15 amino acids. CDR3 in amino acids: CASSPRGGPTGELFF. CDR3 bases: TGTGCCAGCAGCCCGCGGGGGGGCCCCACCGGGGAGCTGTTTTTT.

The chain joins TRBV20-1 to TRBJ2-2, with TRBD1 identical over 8 bases. Per germline, CDR1 DFQATT and CDR2 SNEGSKA (reference sequence). This CDR3 is built from 15 residues. V shed 1 base and J 2 bases; nucleotides not matched to a gene: 3. Written as DNA, the CDR3 is TGCAGTGCTAGAGGACAGGGGCGAAACACCGGGGAGCTGTTTTTT. Translation gives CSARGQGRNTGELFF.

This CDR3 is CAISGKLAGVQETQYF. Here the CDR3 DNA reads TGTGCCATCAGTGGAAAACTAGCGGGGGTCCAAGAGACCCAGTACTTC. The chain has TRBV10-3 and TRBJ2-5; 11 nucleotides match TRBD2. Germline V CDR1 and CDR2: ENHRY, SYGVKD. CDR3 length equals 16 residues. V trimming: 4 bases; J trimming: 1 base; junction bases outside the gene matches: 5.

The CDR3: CASSWAGTGEETQYF. The CDR3 region has the DNA TGCGCCAGCAGCTGGGCCGGGACAGGGGAAGAGACCCAGTACTTC. The rearrangement joins TRBV5-1 to TRBJ2-5; 10 nucleotides agree with TRBD1. V shed 3 bases, J shed 3 bases, and the junction held 5 bases outside the gene matches. Germline V lookup: CDR1 SGHRS, CDR2 YFSETQ. This CDR3 has 15 residues.

This clonotype was seen only a few times. The V gene is TRBV10-3, the J gene TRBJ2-3, with D uncertain. CDR3 length: 11 residues. The germline V gene encodes CDR1 ENHRY and CDR2 SYGVKD. Trimming shortened V by 7 bases and J by 4 bases, and 6 bases separated the two germline ends. In DNA, the CDR3 is TGTGCCATCATGAGTTCAGATACGCAGTATTTT. Translation gives CAIMSSDTQYF.

This chain joins TRBV9 and TRBJ2-1, with 10 bases fitting TRBD2. With V trimmed by 4 bases and J by 10 bases, 11 bases remained unmatched. Germline CDR1 and CDR2: SGDLS and YYNGEE. This CDR3 region has 15 residues. CDR3 DNA sequence: TGTGCCAGCAGCCCCAGCGGGGGGGCCTTTCGGGAGCAGTTCTTC. Its translation is CASSPSGGAFREQFF.

This clonotype was seen more than once but under ten times. The chain combines TRBV6-5 with TRBJ2-3; D uncertain. The CDR3 covers 13 residues. The V and J ends lost 2 bases and 6 bases respectively, with 9 bases between them. The germline CDR1 and CDR2 sequences are MNHEY and SVGAGI. CDR3 in amino acids: CASSYTRGDTQYF. The DNA for the CDR3 is TGTGCCAGCAGTTACACCCGTGGGGATACGCAGTATTTT.

This clonotype came up a few times. The chain has TRBV28 and TRBJ2-3, with unresolved D. The CDR3 has 11 residues. CDR1 MDHEN and CDR2 SYDVKM come from the germline V gene. Trimming left V 7 bases short and J 5 bases short, with 7 bases between. CDR3 DNA sequence: TGTGCCAGCACCTTTCTAGATACGCAGTATTTT. Translation: CASTFLDTQYF.

The rearrangement joins TRBV5-6 to TRBJ2-5, with a weak D call TRBD1 (8 bases). This CDR3 is built from 16 residues. The germline V and J ends were trimmed by 4 bases and 1 base, with 17 bases remaining between them. Looked up from germline, CDR1 is SGHDT and CDR2 is YYEEEE. The CDR3 nucleotides read TGTGCCAGCAGCCACAGGGGGGGACGGAGCCAAGAGACCCAGTACTTC. It yields the protein CASSHRGGRSQETQYF. Full variable domain (rest looked up from reference TRBV5-6 and TRBJ2-5): DAGVTQSPTHLIKTRGQQVTLRCSPKSGHDTVSWYQQALGQGPQFIFQYYEEEERQRGNFPDRFSGHQFPNYSSELNVNALLLGDSALYLCASSHRGGRSQETQYFGPGTRLLVL.